These T cell receptor beta chains were read from a single sample in a study of cytomegalovirus exposure and HLA in healthy donors. Libraries were prepared by immunoSEQ multiplex PCR; TCRdb keeps only in-frame clonotypes and omits some of them. The data show 110,000 to 150,000 clones, about 64% seen once. Material for sequencing was PBMCs. The receptor set was obtained from a man aged 60 to 69 in good health and CMV-seronegative. Each CDR3 is given with its conserved first and last residue. D genes are given only for firm matches. Clone size is stated in some rows and not others, as once, few, many or a class when expanded.

V gene	D gene	J gene	clone size	CDR3 protein	CDR3 DNA
TRBV10-2	.	TRBJ2-3	.	CASSGAEGSTDTQYF	TGCGCCAGCAGTGGAGCAGAGGGAAGCACAGATACGCAGTATTTT
TRBV5-4	.	TRBJ2-1	.	CASSPQGYNEQFF	TGTGCCAGCAGCCCTCAGGGGTACAATGAGCAGTTCTTC
TRBV7-6	.	TRBJ2-5	.	CASSLQVPGMVTQYF	TGTGCCAGCAGCTTACAGGTTCCGGGGATGGTGACCCAGTACTTC
TRBV15	TRBD1	TRBJ1-5	.	CATSRGTGFAYPQHF	TGTGCCACCAGCAGAGGGACAGGCTTTGCGTATCCCCAGCATTTT
TRBV4-2	TRBD1	TRBJ2-5	.	CASSQVAGTGGSPAQETQYF	TGTGCCAGCAGCCAAGTTGCCGGGACAGGGGGCTCCCCCGCCCAAGAGACCCAGTACTTC
TRBV27	TRBD1	TRBJ2-5	once	CASSLRQGVGETQYF	TGTGCCAGCAGCCTTAGGCAGGGGGTAGGAGAGACCCAGTACTTC
TRBV7-3	TRBD1	TRBJ2-1	few	CASSPTDRGTNEQFF	TGTGCCAGCAGCCCGACGGACAGGGGCACAAATGAGCAGTTCTTC
TRBV6-1	.	TRBJ1-4	.	CASSEAPLQGRLFF	TGTGCCAGCAGTGAAGCCCCTCTACAGGGCCGGTTGTTTTTT
TRBV27	TRBD1	TRBJ2-6	.	CASSLWGTGSSGANVLTF	TGTGCCAGCAGTTTATGGGGGACAGGGTCCTCTGGGGCCAACGTCCTGACTTTC
TRBV28	.	TRBJ1-5	.	CASFPQGYNQPQHF	TGTGCCAGCTTCCCACAGGGTTACAATCAGCCCCAGCATTTT
TRBV28	.	TRBJ2-7	few	CASSLRASAGWNEQYF	TGTGCCAGCAGTTTAAGGGCCTCCGCGGGTTGGAACGAGCAGTACTTC
TRBV27	.	TRBJ1-1	.	CASSLLGRRWQGSVNTEAFF	TGTGCCAGCAGTTTATTAGGACGTCGGTGGCAGGGGAGTGTGAACACTGAAGCTTTCTTT
TRBV6-5	TRBD1	TRBJ1-5	few	CASSRQGENQPQHF	TGTGCCAGCAGTAGACAGGGAGAGAATCAGCCCCAGCATTTT
TRBV28	.	TRBJ2-2	few	CASSPLGGGLSGELFF	TGTGCCAGCAGCCCACTCGGGGGTGGTCTTTCCGGGGAGCTGTTTTTT
TRBV27	TRBD2	TRBJ2-5	.	CASSWRGTSSPETQYF	TGTGCCAGCAGTTGGCGTGGGACTAGCTCCCCAGAGACCCAGTACTTC
TRBV19	.	TRBJ1-5	.	CASSYSNQPQHF	TGTGCCAGTAGTTATAGCAATCAGCCCCAGCATTTT
TRBV14	.	TRBJ2-5	once	CASSQDIEETQYF	TGTGCCAGCAGCCAAGATATTGAAGAGACCCAGTACTTC
TRBV27	TRBD1	TRBJ1-6	.	CASSWRGQDSPLHF	TGTGCCAGCAGTTGGAGGGGGCAGGATTCACCCCTCCACTTT
TRBV10-1	.	TRBJ2-3	.	CASSLSFTDTQYF	TGCGCCAGCAGCCTCAGTTTCACAGATACGCAGTATTTT
TRBV21-1	.	TRBJ2-7	.	CASISTSGRSRSSYEQYF	TGTGCCAGCATTTCGACTAGCGGGAGGTCGAGGAGCTCCTACGAGCAGTACTTC
TRBV6-1	.	TRBJ2-7	.	CASNYITSSYEQYF	TGTGCCAGCAACTACATCACTAGCTCCTACGAGCAGTACTTC
TRBV6-1	TRBD2	TRBJ2-3	.	CASSGIAGEADTQYF	TGTGCCAGCAGTGGGATAGCGGGAGAAGCAGATACGCAGTATTTT